The clone carrying this T cell receptor beta chain has just one count. Antigen specificity is unknown. This sample was taken from a study of CD8 T cells in Susac syndrome. Notes on the study in general: As acknowledged by the study, its TCR sequencing and HLA analysis included a relatively small number of individuals.

After extraction with the RNeasy kit, about 0.45 to 1 ug of the RNA was reverse transcribed using random hexamers. By means of immunoSEQ multiplex PCR, TCR beta CDR3 spanning 54 Vbeta and 13 Jbeta underwent amplification. In TCRdb, the immunoSEQ multiplex PCR reads were re-called with MiXCR into one record per CDR3 protein. The table lists about 150,000 distinct CDR3 sequences, about 95% of them singletons, with about 0.15% in the top ten. V was clipped by 6 bases and J by 0 bases; unmatched bases: 6. This CDR3 contains 15 residues. Germline V gives CDR1 KGHSH, CDR2 LQKENI. J is TRBJ2-3 and V is TRBV18, with TRBD1 identical over 7 bases. The specimen sequenced was CD8+ T cells from PBMCs. The clonotype was recovered from a human donor with multiple sclerosis. Written as DNA, the CDR3 is TGTGCCAGCTCGACGGGGACAGCTAGCACAGATACGCAGTATTTT. Protein product: CASSTGTASTDTQYF.